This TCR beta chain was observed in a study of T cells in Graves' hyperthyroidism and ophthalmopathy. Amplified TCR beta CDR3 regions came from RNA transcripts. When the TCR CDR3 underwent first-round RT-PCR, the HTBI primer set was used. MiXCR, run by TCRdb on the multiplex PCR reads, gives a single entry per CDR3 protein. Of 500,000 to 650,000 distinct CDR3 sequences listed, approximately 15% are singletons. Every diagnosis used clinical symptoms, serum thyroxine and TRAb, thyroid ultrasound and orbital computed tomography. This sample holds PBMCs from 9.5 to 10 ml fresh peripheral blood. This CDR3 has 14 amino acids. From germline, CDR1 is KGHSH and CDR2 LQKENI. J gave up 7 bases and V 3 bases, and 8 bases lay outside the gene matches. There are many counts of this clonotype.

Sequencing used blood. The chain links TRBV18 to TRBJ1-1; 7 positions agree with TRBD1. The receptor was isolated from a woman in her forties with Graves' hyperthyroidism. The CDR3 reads CASSPVDRASEAFF. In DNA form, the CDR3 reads TGTGCCAGCTCACCGGTTGACAGGGCAAGTGAAGCTTTCTTT.